Presented here are 16 T cell receptor beta chains from one specimen sequenced in a study of shared clonotypes between healthy human individuals. Using immunoSEQ multiplex PCR, the repertoire was profiled, and TCRdb retains in-frame clones only, with some absent. The sample holds about 1.5 million clones, 98% seen once. The sequencing sample was made of naive CD4+ T cells sorted from blood. As to subset: CD45RA+ positively selected. All receptors derive from a man aged 25-40 years in good health.

J is TRBJ2-7 and V is TRBV4-1; 12 nucleotides agree with TRBD2. The CDR3 is made up of 17 amino acids. Trimming cost V 3 bases and J 1 base; bases outside gene matches: 7. CDR1 and CDR2 (germline): MGHRA, YSYEKL. The CDR3 nucleotides are TGCGCCAGCAGCCACCCCTCGACTAGCGGGAGATCCTACGAGCAGTACTTC. Its translation: CASSHPSTSGRSYEQYF.

The rearrangement uses TRBV14 and TRBJ2-1; 10 bases are shared with TRBD2. V lost 3 bases to trimming and J lost 5 bases; unmatched junction nucleotides: 16. The CDR3 length is 19 residues. Germline V gives CDR1 SGHDN, CDR2 FVKESK. Here the CDR3 DNA reads TGTGCCAGCAGCCATGAGTGGGTCAAGCGGGAGGGCCAACACAATGAGCAGTTCTTC. Amino acid sequence: CASSHEWVKREGQHNEQFF.

This chain connects TRBV6-6 to TRBJ2-7; no clear D gene. V lost 2 bases to trimming and J lost 0 bases, with 14 bases between them. The CDR3 contains 16 residues. Per the germline V gene, CDR1 is MNHNY and CDR2 is SVGAGI (reference sequence). CDR3 sequence reads: CASSYRAGGSSYEQYF. The CDR3 DNA sequence: TGTGCCAGCAGTTACAGGGCAGGTGGCAGCTCCTACGAGCAGTACTTC.

The chain uses TRBV7-9 and TRBJ1-1; D perhaps matches TRBD1 (5 bases). The CDR3 spans 15 residues. The germline V gene encodes CDR1 SEHNR and CDR2 FQNEAQ (reference sequence). Between the trimmed V and J ends, which lost 5 bases and 5 bases, there was a span of 18 bases. The CDR3 DNA reads TGTGCCAGCAGCCCGATGGGGGGAATGGTTACTGAAGCTTTCTTT. It specifies CASSPMGGMVTEAFF.

This chain links TRBV19 with TRBJ2-7, with 11 bases that match TRBD1. Unmatched junction bases numbered 6, after V lost 5 bases and J lost 3 bases. This CDR3 has 15 amino acids. The germline CDR1 and CDR2 sequences are LNHDA and SQIVND (reference sequence). CDR3 sequence (DNA): TGTGCCAGTAGTGTCCGGGACAGGGGGGACTACGAGCAGTACTTC. This translates into CASSVRDRGDYEQYF.

This rearrangement joins TRBV19 to TRBJ1-2; D gene unclear. Germline V gene data show CDR1 as LNHDA and CDR2 as SQIVND (reference sequence). The CDR3 totals 18 residues. V dropped 4 bases and J dropped 0 bases, with 21 bases sitting between them. CDR3 nucleotide sequence: TGTGCCAGTAGTACCTCGATTCGTTCGGGCAGGACTAACTATGGCTACACCTTC. Its translation: CASSTSIRSGRTNYGYTF. The complete variable domain, with remaining parts taken from reference TRBV19 and TRBJ1-2, reads DGGITQSPKYLFRKEGQNVTLSCEQNLNHDAMYWYRQDPGQGLRLIYYSQIVNDFQKGDIAEGYSVSREKKESFPLTVTSAQKNPTAFYLCASSTSIRSGRTNYGYTFGSGTRLTVV.

This chain connects TRBV6-5 to TRBJ1-4; D possibly corresponds to TRBD1 (5 bases). Germline V lookup: CDR1 MNHEY, CDR2 SVGAGI. V lost 5 bases to trimming and J lost 8 bases, with 12 bases between them. The CDR3 length is 13 residues. The CDR3 coding sequence is TGTGCCAGCAGTATTGGGACTGACGAAAAACTGTTTTTT. This codes for CASSIGTDEKLFF.

The chain carries TRBV19 and TRBJ2-1, with 13 positions matching TRBD2. The V gene end was trimmed by 6 bases and the J gene end by 8 bases; junction bases not matched to a gene: 10. The CDR3 contains 16 residues. CDR1 is LNHDA, CDR2 SQIVND, per germline (reference sequence). The CDR3 sequence is CASSEGLAGLAYEQFF. The CDR3 DNA sequence: TGTGCCAGTAGCGAGGGACTAGCGGGATTGGCGTATGAGCAGTTCTTC.

The genes are TRBV27 and TRBJ1-2; the match to TRBD1 covers 11 bases. The CDR3 extends over 15 amino acids. Losses at the gene ends were 3 bases for V and 8 bases for J; bases not matched to a gene: 8. CDR1 is MNHEY, CDR2 SMNVEV, per germline (reference sequence). CDR3 sequence reads: CASSLLGQGARGYTF. CDR3 bases: TGTGCCAGCAGTTTGTTAGGACAGGGGGCGAGGGGCTACACCTTC.

The chain carries TRBV7-8 and TRBJ2-7, with D tentatively TRBD2 (5 bases). The germline gives CDR1 SGHVS, CDR2 FQNEAQ. Trimming left V 2 bases short and J 4 bases short, with 12 bases between. This CDR3 is built from 14 residues. This CDR3 is CASSLFDGGYEQYF. CDR3 DNA sequence: TGTGCCAGCAGCTTATTTGACGGCGGGTACGAGCAGTACTTC.

The chain links TRBV15 to TRBJ1-3; tentatively, D is TRBD1 (5 bases). The CDR3 extends over 17 amino acids. Germline CDR1 reads LNHNV; CDR2 reads YYDKDF (reference sequence). Between the trimmed V and J ends, which lost 0 bases and 0 bases, there was a span of 12 bases. The CDR3 spells CATSRDLPTASGNTIYF. The CDR3, as DNA: TGTGCCACCAGCAGAGATCTCCCGACAGCCTCTGGAAACACCATATATTTT.

The V gene is TRBV5-1, the J gene TRBJ2-1; tentative D call: TRBD2 (5 bases). The V and J ends lost 4 bases and 8 bases respectively, with 16 bases between them. The CDR3 is 14 amino acids. Germline V gene lookup returns CDR1 SGHRS and CDR2 YFSETQ. The CDR3 spells CASSTTPGGHEQFF. Here the CDR3 DNA reads TGCGCCAGCAGCACTACACCCGGAGGCCATGAGCAGTTCTTC.

The chain combines TRBV19 with TRBJ2-2; 7 bases line up with TRBD1. The V segment lost 5 bases and the J segment 4 bases; nucleotides outside the gene matches: 10. The germline V gene has CDR1 LNHDA and CDR2 SQIVND (reference sequence). CDR3 length: 16 amino acids. The CDR3 spells CASSSTGALGTGELFF. CDR3 DNA: TGTGCCAGTAGTTCTACAGGGGCCTTGGGCACCGGGGAGCTGTTTTTT.

J is TRBJ2-1 and V is TRBV5-1; 9 positions match TRBD2. This CDR3 has 15 amino acids. Germline V gene data show CDR1 as SGHRS and CDR2 as YFSETQ. V gave up 1 base and J gave up 8 bases; unmatched junction bases: 7. The CDR3 nucleotides are TGCGCCAGCAGCTTGATGTCTAGCGGGAAGCATGAGCAGTTCTTC. Protein: CASSLMSSGKHEQFF. Looking up the rest from reference TRBV5-1 and TRBJ2-1 gives the full variable domain: KAGVTQTPRYLIKTRGQQVTLSCSPISGHRSVSWYQQTPGQGLQFLFEYFSETQRNKGNFPGRFSGRQFSNSRSEMNVSTLELGDSALYLCASSLMSSGKHEQFFGPGTRLTVL.

This rearrangement joins TRBV19 to TRBJ2-7, with 8 nucleotides matching TRBD1. The CDR3 is 17 amino acids. Germline V CDR1 and CDR2: LNHDA, SQIVND (reference sequence). The junction had 15 bases not matched to a gene; V was cut back by 4 bases and J by 4 bases. The CDR3: CASSKSLQGDLGYEQYF. CDR3 nucleotide sequence: TGTGCCAGTAGTAAGAGCTTACAGGGGGATTTGGGATACGAGCAGTACTTC.

The chain is built from TRBV5-1 and TRBJ1-4; 7 bases align to TRBD1. Germline V CDR1 and CDR2: SGHRS, YFSETQ. The CDR3 extends over 14 amino acids. Trimming cost V 4 bases and J 8 bases; bases outside gene matches: 8. The CDR3 protein is CASSLQGMGEKLFF. CDR3 nucleotide sequence: TGCGCCAGCAGCCTACAGGGGATGGGAGAAAAACTGTTTTTT.